These 32 T cell receptor beta chains share one sample of origin, sequenced in a study of CD8+ T cells in alopecia areata. In each case, RNA was isolated and then reverse transcribed into cDNA as the sequencing template. This table comes from immunoSEQ multiplex PCR, and its TCRdb copy is limited to in-frame clones, with some not included. The table shows around 110,000 clones, with roughly 84% occurring only once. The treatment was: oral pan-JAK inhibitor, 5-10 mg twice daily. This specimen was CD8+ T cells sorted from blood, taken at week 24, from a patient treated with tofacitinib. The receptors come from a human donor with alopecia areata.

The V gene is TRBV2, the J gene TRBJ2-1, with TRBD2 identical over 12 bases. The CDR3 is made up of 16 amino acids. Germline V gene lookup returns CDR1 SNHLY and CDR2 FYNNEI. J lost 3 bases, V lost 5 bases, and 5 bases had no gene match. The CDR3 protein is CASSRTSGDVYNEQFF. The CDR3 DNA reads TGTGCCAGCAGTCGGACTAGCGGGGACGTCTACAATGAGCAGTTCTTC.

The chain joins TRBV19 to TRBJ2-1; D is unclear. The CDR3 sequence is 13 residues long. Germline V CDR1 and CDR2: LNHDA, SQIVND (reference sequence). V lost 3 bases and J lost 9, with 12 bases in between. CDR3 bases: TGTGCCAGTAGTATCGCGGTGACAAGTGAGCAGTTCTTC. Translated: CASSIAVTSEQFF.

This sequence joins TRBV4-1 and TRBJ2-2; a weak D match, TRBD1 (7 bases). V was shortened by 0 bases and J by 5 bases, with 13 bases between the two germline ends. Germline V gene sequence: CDR1 MGHRA, CDR2 YSYEKL. This CDR3 contains 16 residues. The CDR3 loop is CASSQEATGRTGELFF. CDR3 bases: TGCGCCAGCAGCCAAGAAGCGACAGGGAGGACCGGGGAGCTGTTTTTT.

V gene TRBV4-1 combines with J gene TRBJ2-7, with D uncertain. The germline V gene has CDR1 MGHRA and CDR2 YSYEKL. This CDR3 is 14 amino acids long. The V end lost 4 bases, the J end lost 0 bases, and 10 bases lay between the germline ends. As DNA, the CDR3 is TGCGCCAGCAGCCCCCGGCAGAGCTCCTACGAGCAGTACTTC. Protein product: CASSPRQSSYEQYF.

This clone was observed a single time. The chain joins TRBV6-5 to TRBJ1-4; unclear D gene. The germline V gene has CDR1 MNHEY and CDR2 SVGAGI. This CDR3 comprises 14 residues. V was cut by 6 bases and J by 7 bases, with 15 bases left in between. CDR3: CASSPSTAGEKLFF. In DNA, the CDR3 is TGTGCCAGCAGCCCTTCGACGGCGGGTGAAAAACTGTTTTTT.

The chain couples TRBV4-1 to TRBJ2-1; TRBD2 matches 8 bases. The CDR3 runs to 17 residues. The V gene end was trimmed by 2 bases and the J gene end by 0 bases; junction bases not matched to a gene: 6. Germline loops: CDR1 MGHRA, CDR2 YSYEKL. CDR3 DNA sequence: TGCGCCAGCAGCCAATACCTAGCGGGCCTCTCCTACAATGAGCAGTTCTTC. This gives the protein CASSQYLAGLSYNEQFF.

J is TRBJ1-1 and V is TRBV6-5; unclear D gene. V was clipped by 5 bases and J by 2 bases, with 6 bases between them. The CDR3 sequence is 12 residues long. Germline assignment: CDR1 MNHEY and CDR2 SVGAGI. CDR3 coding DNA: TGTGCCAGCAGTCCTGGAAACACTGAAGCTTTCTTT. This translates into CASSPGNTEAFF.

The CDR3 nucleotides read TGCGCCAGCAGCCAATTCCCGGTGTCAGGCGGCGATAGCAATCAGCCCCAGCATTTT. Residues: CASSQFPVSGGDSNQPQHF. The chain recombines TRBV4-1 with TRBJ1-5; D gene unclear. The CDR3 runs 19 residues. Trimming took off 2 bases at V and 0 bases at J, with 20 bases between the two ends. Germline CDR1 MGHRA, CDR2 YSYEKL.

This chain uses TRBV4-1 with TRBJ1-4; D remains ambiguous. V was cut by 3 bases and J by 7 bases, with 12 bases left in between. In germline, CDR1 is MGHRA, CDR2 YSYEKL. The CDR3 runs 14 residues. The CDR3: CASSHEDEIEKLFF. The CDR3 DNA sequence: TGCGCCAGCAGCCATGAGGACGAGATTGAAAAACTGTTTTTT.

The chain uses TRBV11-2 and TRBJ2-3; the match to TRBD2 covers 9 bases. The CDR3 has 15 amino acids. Germline loops: CDR1 SGHAT, CDR2 FQNNGV. The V gene end was trimmed by 0 bases and the J gene end by 5 bases; junction bases not matched to a gene: 3. CDR3 sequence: CASSLEAGGQDTQYF. CDR3 in DNA: TGTGCCAGCAGCTTAGAAGCGGGGGGCCAAGATACGCAGTATTTT.

The chain joins TRBV4-3 to TRBJ1-4, with TRBD1 matching 9 bases. CDR1 and CDR2 from the germline V gene are LGHNA and YSLEER. The CDR3 length is 16 residues. The ends lost 1 base at V and 7 bases at J; junction bases unmatched: 7. This chain's CDR3 is CASSQARDRVGEKLFF. The DNA of the CDR3 is TGCGCCAGCAGCCAAGCCCGGGACAGGGTCGGTGAAAAACTGTTTTTT.

The V call is TRBV7-9, the J call TRBJ2-1, with TRBD1 matching 9 bases. CDR1 and CDR2 from the germline V gene are SEHNR and FQNEAQ (reference sequence). The CDR3 contains 16 residues. Trimming took 4 bases from V and 6 from J; bases not matched to a gene: 10. The CDR3 here is CASSSNRDRATNEQFF. CDR3 coding DNA: TGTGCCAGCAGCTCAAACCGGGACAGGGCCACCAATGAGCAGTTCTTC.

This chain links TRBV5-6 with TRBJ2-7, with D unresolved. The V gene's germline CDR1 is SGHDT and CDR2 YYEEEE. The CDR3 has 13 residues. V was trimmed by 0 bases and J by 6 bases, leaving 10 bases between them. CDR3 region: CASSLALNSEQYF. The CDR3 DNA reads TGTGCCAGCAGCTTGGCGTTGAACTCCGAGCAGTACTTC.

J is TRBJ2-1 and V is TRBV5-6, with D unclear. In germline, CDR1 is SGHDT, CDR2 YYEEEE. Trimming pared 1 base from V and 10 bases from J, leaving 9 bases between. The CDR3 has 12 residues. CDR3 protein: CASSLIPWEQFF. The DNA for the CDR3 is TGTGCCAGCAGCTTGATTCCTTGGGAGCAGTTCTTC.

The V gene is TRBV10-2, the J gene TRBJ2-7; either TRBD1 or TRBD2 may supply D (5 bases each). The CDR3 length is 14 residues. V lost 7 bases, J lost 0 bases, and 13 bases lay in between. The germline V gene has CDR1 WSHSY and CDR2 SAAADI. The CDR3 coding sequence is TGCGCCAGCAAGCCAACGGGGACCTCCTACGAGCAGTACTTC. It specifies CASKPTGTSYEQYF.

The gene calls are TRBV27 and TRBJ1-1; D is uncertain. This CDR3 comprises 15 residues. From germline, CDR1 is MNHEY and CDR2 SMNVEV (reference sequence). Trimming removed 2 bases at V and 1 base at J, with 11 bases between. This CDR3 reads CASSLKYLTNTEAFF. CDR3 coding DNA: TGTGCCAGCAGTTTAAAGTACCTCACGAACACTGAAGCTTTCTTT.

The chain has TRBV7-8 and TRBJ2-7; no definite D call. The CDR3 loop spans 12 amino acids. CDR1 and CDR2 from the germline V gene are SGHVS and FQNEAQ. With 4 bases removed from V and 2 bases from J, the gap between germline ends came to 6 bases. DNA of the CDR3: TGTGCCAGCAGCTCAATAACCTACGAGCAGTACTTC. Its translation is CASSSITYEQYF.

This chain joins TRBV11-2 and TRBJ2-2; a possible D gene is TRBD2 (5 bases). The CDR3 spans 17 residues. Germline V lookup: CDR1 SGHAT, CDR2 FQNNGV. V dropped 5 bases and J dropped 1 base, with 17 bases sitting between them. CDR3 protein: CASSPPGIAENTGELFF. DNA of the CDR3: TGTGCCAGCAGCCCCCCGGGGATAGCAGAGAACACCGGGGAGCTGTTTTTT.

The chain couples TRBV7-9 to TRBJ2-3; D not resolved. In germline, CDR1 is SEHNR, CDR2 FQNEAQ (reference sequence). Trimming stripped 1 base from V and 5 bases from J, with 10 bases between. There are 14 residues in the CDR3. CDR3 loop: CASSLVAGGDTQYF. The CDR3 region has the DNA TGTGCCAGCAGCTTAGTCGCTGGTGGAGATACGCAGTATTTT.

The chain carries TRBV29-1 and TRBJ2-3; D is perhaps TRBD1 (6 bases). V was pared by 3 bases and J by 6 bases, with 16 bases between. The CDR3 is 14 residues long. Germline-derived CDR1 and CDR2 are SQVTM and ANQGSEA. CDR3 amino acids: CSVDAAGVLDTQYF. The CDR3 DNA reads TGCAGCGTTGACGCGGCAGGGGTGTTGGATACGCAGTATTTT.

The V gene is TRBV27, the J gene TRBJ2-5; 13 nucleotides match TRBD2. The V and J ends lost 6 bases and 4 bases, in that order; junction bases with no gene match: 5. The CDR3 runs 15 residues. Germline assignment: CDR1 MNHEY and CDR2 SMNVEV (reference sequence). The CDR3 loop reads CASSVLAGGTETQYF. DNA of the CDR3: TGTGCCAGCAGCGTACTAGCGGGGGGGACAGAGACCCAGTACTTC.

The chain employs TRBV13 and TRBJ2-7, with a weak D call TRBD2 (6 bases). The V gene's germline CDR1 is PRHDT and CDR2 FYEKMQ (reference sequence). Deletions cut 2 bases from V and 5 bases from J, with 7 bases between. The CDR3 is 12 amino acids. The CDR3 spells CASSLRTNEQYF. As DNA, the CDR3 is TGTGCCAGCAGCTTACGGACTAACGAGCAGTACTTC.

V and J are TRBV4-1 and TRBJ1-1; D not resolved. This CDR3 region has 14 residues. Germline CDR1 and CDR2: MGHRA and YSYEKL. V gave up 3 bases and J gave up 0 bases, with 8 bases separating them. The CDR3 DNA reads as TGCGCCAGCAGCCACGACCCGATGAACACTGAAGCTTTCTTT. It is translated as CASSHDPMNTEAFF.

V gene TRBV7-2 combines with J gene TRBJ2-3; 11 bases line up with TRBD2. The CDR3 length is 16 residues. Germline CDR1 SGHTA, CDR2 FQGNSA. V lost 5 bases, J lost 2 bases, and 6 bases stayed unmatched. As DNA, the CDR3 is TGTGCCAGCAGCGTCCTAGCGGGGGGCTCCACAGATACGCAGTATTTT. Amino acid sequence: CASSVLAGGSTDTQYF.

The chain carries TRBV27 and TRBJ2-1; 9 positions match TRBD2. Germline CDR1 and CDR2: MNHEY and SMNVEV (reference sequence). There are 17 residues in the CDR3. V was pared by 5 bases and J by 0 bases, with 8 bases of the junction left unmatched. DNA for the CDR3: TGTGCCAGCAGTCAGAAGCGGGGGGATCTCTCCTACAATGAGCAGTTCTTC. Translation: CASSQKRGDLSYNEQFF.

The rearrangement joins TRBV7-9 to TRBJ1-1; D unclear. CDR3 length: 12 amino acids. CDR1 and CDR2 (germline): SEHNR, FQNEAQ (reference sequence). V lost 5 bases to trimming and J lost 3 bases, with 7 bases between them. This CDR3 is CASSPGDTEAFF. CDR3 nucleotide sequence: TGTGCCAGCAGCCCCGGGGACACTGAAGCTTTCTTT. Filled out from reference TRBV7-9 and TRBJ1-1, the complete variable domain reads DTGVSQNPRHKITKRGQNVTFRCDPISEHNRLYWYRQTLGQGPEFLTYFQNEAQLEKSRLLSDRFSAERPKGSFSTLEIQRTEQGDSAMYLCASSPGDTEAFFGQGTRLTVV.

This clone was picked up a small number of times. The chain couples TRBV4-1 to TRBJ1-5, with D perhaps TRBD1 (5 bases). The CDR3 extends over 15 amino acids. Per the germline V gene, CDR1 is MGHRA and CDR2 is YSYEKL. Between the trimmed V and J ends, which lost 8 bases and 7 bases, there was a span of 21 bases. This CDR3 reads CASRVSEGSGQPQHF. DNA of the CDR3: TGCGCCAGCCGCGTCTCCGAGGGGAGTGGGCAGCCCCAGCATTTT.

V and J are TRBV18 and TRBJ1-4; TRBD1 agrees at 7 bases. Trimming removed 4 bases from V and 5 bases from J; junction bases left unmatched: 10. The V gene's germline CDR1 is KGHSH and CDR2 LQKENI. The CDR3 consists of 16 residues. The CDR3 reads CASSRRQTGRNEKLFF. The CDR3 bases are TGTGCCAGCTCACGCCGACAGACAGGGCGGAATGAAAAACTGTTTTTT.

The gene calls are TRBV30 and TRBJ2-7, with unresolved D. CDR1 and CDR2 from the germline V gene are GTSNPN and SVGIG (reference sequence). There are 11 residues in the CDR3. Between the trimmed V and J ends, which lost 0 bases and 6 bases, there was a span of 6 bases. CDR3 in amino acids: CAWSVITEQYF. The DNA of the CDR3 is TGTGCCTGGAGTGTAATCACCGAGCAGTACTTC.

V usage is TRBV5-1 and J usage is TRBJ2-7, with D maybe TRBD1 (6 bases). Trimming took off 2 bases at V and 3 bases at J, with 9 bases between the two ends. This CDR3 has 13 amino acids. Germline V CDR1 and CDR2: SGHRS, YFSETQ. CDR3 sequence: CASSLGQSYEQYF. The CDR3, as DNA: TGCGCCAGCAGCTTAGGACAGAGCTACGAGCAGTACTTC.

The chain recombines TRBV28 with TRBJ2-2, with 8 bases matching TRBD1. With 3 bases clipped from V and 9 bases from J, the junction kept 12 bases outside the gene matches. The CDR3 runs to 16 residues. Per germline, CDR1 MDHEN and CDR2 SYDVKM. CDR3 sequence (DNA): TGTGCCAGCAGTTTTACGGGCAGGGGGCGCATGCGGGAGCTGTTTTTT. Its protein is CASSFTGRGRMRELFF.

In the case of this clone: Within the sample, other DNA sequences also encode this same CDR3. The chain combines TRBV7-6 with TRBJ2-5; TRBD1 aligns across 10 bases. The CDR3 covers 14 residues. With 4 bases clipped from V and 4 bases from J, the junction kept 3 bases outside the gene matches. The germline V gene has CDR1 SGHVS and CDR2 FNYEAQ. Here the CDR3 DNA reads TGTGCCAGCAGCTCGGGACAGGGGTTAGAGACCCAGTACTTC. Residues: CASSSGQGLETQYF.